Listed below are T cell receptor beta chains from one sample, sequenced in a study of cytomegalovirus exposure and HLA in healthy donors. TCRdb keeps only in-frame clones here, not all; method: immunoSEQ multiplex PCR. The table lists some 120,000 clones, over 9.5% of them singletons. Sequenced input: PBMCs. The receptors were gathered from a young woman in good health and CMV-seropositive. Both conserved end residues are part of each CDR3. D genes are given only for firm matches. The size entry is marked missing in some rows and otherwise reads once, few, many or a size class.

>13|NA|TRBJ1-1|few|TRBV2
CASSRAMNPEAFF
>13|NA|TRBJ1-3|few|TRBV28
CASIQGIGNTIYF
>14|NA|TRBJ1-5|NA|TRBV11-2
CASSADISNQPQHF
>15|NA|TRBJ1-2|few|TRBV19
CASSARQAYNYGYTF
>14|NA|TRBJ1-3|NA|TRBV2
CASSGRSSGNTIYF
>15|NA|TRBJ1-2|few|TRBV9
CASSVAYRGFYGYTF
>14|TRBD1|TRBJ2-5|NA|TRBV29-1
CSVGRRDRQETQYF
>14|TRBD2|TRBJ2-1|few|TRBV19
CASSIDPTSGEQFF
>17|NA|TRBJ1-2|few|TRBV7-9
CASSLAVTGVQYYGYTF
>15|NA|TRBJ1-3|medium-sized|TRBV6-1
CASSEGVYSGNTIYF
>14|NA|TRBJ2-7|few|TRBV29-1
CSVVVPVPAVEQYF
>14|NA|TRBJ2-1|NA|TRBV5-1
CASRPGSTNNEQFF
>13|NA|TRBJ1-4|few|TRBV14
CASSQAHPGELFF
>14|NA|TRBJ1-2|NA|TRBV5-1
CASSPGEGVYGYTF
>15|TRBD1|TRBJ2-2|few|TRBV5-4
CASSPRDSPTGELFF
>15|TRBD1|TRBJ1-5|few|TRBV27
CASSLSGTGDQPQHF
>15|TRBD1|TRBJ2-3|few|TRBV9
CASSLTGVVKDTQYF
>16|TRBD1|TRBJ1-4|NA|TRBV28
CASRTLQGATNEKLFF
>15|TRBD1|TRBJ1-2|NA|TRBV30
CALGTGVSPNYGYTF
>11|NA|TRBJ1-2|few|TRBV6-5
CASRANYGYTF
>11|NA|TRBJ1-1|NA|TRBV25-1
CASSVSILTFF
>18|NA|TRBJ2-2|NA|TRBV1
CTSSQDWSREGNTGELFF
>14|NA|TRBJ2-7|few|TRBV7-9
CASSLVPDFYEQYF
>17|TRBD2|TRBJ2-1|NA|TRBV27
CASSLKGTGGPYNEQFF
>15|NA|TRBJ2-7|NA|TRBV23-1
CASSQSETANYEQYF
>14|NA|TRBJ2-3|NA|TRBV5-4
CASSWGASTDTQYF
>15|TRBD2|TRBJ2-1|few|TRBV7-8
CASGRTSGGYNEQFF
>13|NA|TRBJ2-1|NA|TRBV10-2
CASSESERVQSFF
>16|TRBD2|TRBJ2-5|NA|TRBV4-2
CASSQGVSGYQETQYF
>15|TRBD1|TRBJ1-1|NA|TRBV4-2
CASSQRTGRNTEAFF
>17|TRBD2|TRBJ2-1|NA|TRBV27
CASSVGLAGPLYNEQFF
>18|TRBD2|TRBJ2-1|few|TRBV7-2
CASSSPTSGTSSYNEQFF
>14|NA|TRBJ2-7|few|TRBV6-1
CASSERYDGYEQYF
>15|TRBD1|TRBJ2-7|NA|TRBV18
CASSPPGTAAYEQYF